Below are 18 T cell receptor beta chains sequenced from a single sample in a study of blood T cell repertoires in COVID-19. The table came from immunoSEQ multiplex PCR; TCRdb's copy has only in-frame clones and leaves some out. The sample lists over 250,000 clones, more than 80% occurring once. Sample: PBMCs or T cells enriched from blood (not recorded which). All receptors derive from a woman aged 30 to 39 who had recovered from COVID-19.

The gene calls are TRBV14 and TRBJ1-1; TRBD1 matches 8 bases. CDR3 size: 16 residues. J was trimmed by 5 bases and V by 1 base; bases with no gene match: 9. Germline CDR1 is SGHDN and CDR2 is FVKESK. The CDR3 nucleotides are TGTGCCAGCAGCCAAGGGACAGGGAGGATAACTACTGAAGCTTTCTTT. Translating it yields CASSQGTGRITTEAFF.

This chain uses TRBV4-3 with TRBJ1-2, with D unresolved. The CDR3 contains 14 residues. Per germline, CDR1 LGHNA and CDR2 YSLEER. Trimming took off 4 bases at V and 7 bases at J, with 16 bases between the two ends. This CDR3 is CASSPRQFESGYTF. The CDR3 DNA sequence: TGCGCCAGCAGCCCCCGTCAATTCGAGAGTGGCTACACCTTC.

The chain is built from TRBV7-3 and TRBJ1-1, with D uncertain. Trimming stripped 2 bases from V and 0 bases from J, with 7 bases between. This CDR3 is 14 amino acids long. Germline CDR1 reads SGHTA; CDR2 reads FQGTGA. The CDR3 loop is CASSLGGMNTEAFF. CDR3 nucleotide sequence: TGTGCCAGCAGCTTAGGAGGGATGAACACTGAAGCTTTCTTT. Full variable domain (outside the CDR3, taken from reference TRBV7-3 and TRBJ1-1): GAGVSQTPSNKVTEKGKYVELRCDPISGHTALYWYRQSLGQGPEFLIYFQGTGAADDSGLPNDRFFAVRPEGSVSTLKIQRTERGDSAVYLCASSLGGMNTEAFFGQGTRLTVV.

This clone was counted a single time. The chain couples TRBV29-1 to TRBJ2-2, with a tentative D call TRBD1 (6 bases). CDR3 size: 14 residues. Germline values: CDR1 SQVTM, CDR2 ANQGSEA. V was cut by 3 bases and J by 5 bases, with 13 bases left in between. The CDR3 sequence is CSVDAGARTGELFF. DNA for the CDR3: TGCAGCGTTGATGCAGGGGCGCGTACCGGGGAGCTGTTTTTT.

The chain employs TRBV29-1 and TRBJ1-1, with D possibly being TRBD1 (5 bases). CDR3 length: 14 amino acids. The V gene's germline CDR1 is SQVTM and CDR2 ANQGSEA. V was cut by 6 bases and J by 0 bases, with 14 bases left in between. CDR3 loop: CSVRRPGMNTEAFF. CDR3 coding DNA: TGCAGCGTGAGGCGGCCAGGGATGAACACTGAAGCTTTCTTT. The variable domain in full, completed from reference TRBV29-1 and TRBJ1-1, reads SAVISQKPSRDICQRGTSLTIQCQVDSQVTMMFWYRQQPGQSLTLIATANQGSEATYESGFVIDKFPISRPNLTFSTLTVSNMSPEDSSIYLCSVRRPGMNTEAFFGQGTRLTVV.

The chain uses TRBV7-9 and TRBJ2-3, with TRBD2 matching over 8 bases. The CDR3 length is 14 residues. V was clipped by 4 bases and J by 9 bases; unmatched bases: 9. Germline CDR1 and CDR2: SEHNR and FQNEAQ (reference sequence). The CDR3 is CASSSSGSGETQYF. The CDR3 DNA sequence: TGTGCCAGCAGCTCCTCGGGTAGCGGGGAGACGCAGTATTTT.

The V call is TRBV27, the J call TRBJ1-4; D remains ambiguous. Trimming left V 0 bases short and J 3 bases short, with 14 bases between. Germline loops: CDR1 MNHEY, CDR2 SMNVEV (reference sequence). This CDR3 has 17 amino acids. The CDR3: CASSLSPSGIANEKLFF. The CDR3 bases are TGTGCCAGCAGTTTATCCCCCTCGGGGATAGCTAATGAAAAACTGTTTTTT.

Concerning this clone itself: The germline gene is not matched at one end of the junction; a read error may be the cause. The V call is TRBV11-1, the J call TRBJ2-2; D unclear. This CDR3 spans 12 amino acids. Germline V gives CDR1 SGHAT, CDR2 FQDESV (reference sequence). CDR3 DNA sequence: TGTGCCAGCAGCTTAGACACGGGGGAGCTGTTTTTT. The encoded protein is CASSLDTGELFF.

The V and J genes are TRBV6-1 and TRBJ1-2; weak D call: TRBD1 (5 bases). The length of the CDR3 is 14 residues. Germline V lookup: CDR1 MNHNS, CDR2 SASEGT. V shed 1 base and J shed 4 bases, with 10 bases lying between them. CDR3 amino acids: CASSEEPRAYGYTF. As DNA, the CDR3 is TGTGCCAGCAGTGAAGAACCCAGGGCCTATGGCTACACCTTC.

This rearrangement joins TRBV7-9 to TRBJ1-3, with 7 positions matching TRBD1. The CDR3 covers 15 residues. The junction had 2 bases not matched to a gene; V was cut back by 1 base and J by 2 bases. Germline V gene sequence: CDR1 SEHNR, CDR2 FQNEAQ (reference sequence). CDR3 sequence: CASSLGDSPGNTIYF. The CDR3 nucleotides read TGTGCCAGCAGCTTAGGGGACAGTCCTGGAAACACCATATATTTT.

The CDR3 sequence: CASSRSGFEQFF. As DNA, the CDR3 is TGTGCCAGCAGCCGTAGCGGATTCGAGCAGTTCTTC. The chain has TRBV13 and TRBJ2-1; a weak D match, TRBD2 (6 bases). There are 12 residues in the CDR3. In germline, CDR1 is PRHDT, CDR2 FYEKMQ (reference sequence). V lost 5 bases to trimming and J lost 10 bases, with 12 bases between them.

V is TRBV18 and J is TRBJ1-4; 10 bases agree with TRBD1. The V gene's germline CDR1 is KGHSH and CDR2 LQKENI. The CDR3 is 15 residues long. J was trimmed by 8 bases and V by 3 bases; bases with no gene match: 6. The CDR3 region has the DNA TGTGCCAGCTCACCCGGGGACAGGGGCGGAGAAAAACTGTTTTTT. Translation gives CASSPGDRGGEKLFF.

The CDR3 protein is CASSSPRQEMNTEAFF. The CDR3 coding sequence is TGTGCCAGTAGTAGCCCCCGACAGGAGATGAACACTGAAGCTTTCTTT. The chain carries TRBV19 and TRBJ1-1, with D perhaps TRBD1 (6 bases). The CDR3 sequence is 16 residues long. The germline V and J ends were trimmed by 4 bases and 0 bases, with 15 bases remaining between them. Per the germline V gene, CDR1 is LNHDA and CDR2 is SQIVND (reference sequence).

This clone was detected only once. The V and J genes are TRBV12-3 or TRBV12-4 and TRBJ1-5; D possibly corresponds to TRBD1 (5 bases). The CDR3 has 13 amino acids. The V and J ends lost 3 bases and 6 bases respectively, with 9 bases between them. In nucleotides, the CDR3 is TGTGCCAGCAGTTTGGGGCATAGTCAGCCCCAGCATTTT. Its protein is CASSLGHSQPQHF.

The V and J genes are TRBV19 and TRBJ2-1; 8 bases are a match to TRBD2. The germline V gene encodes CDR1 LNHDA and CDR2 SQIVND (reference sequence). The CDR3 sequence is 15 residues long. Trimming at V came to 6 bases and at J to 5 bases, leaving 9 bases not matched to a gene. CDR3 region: CASRETSAINNEQFF. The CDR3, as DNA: TGTGCCAGTAGGGAGACTAGCGCCATTAACAATGAGCAGTTCTTC.

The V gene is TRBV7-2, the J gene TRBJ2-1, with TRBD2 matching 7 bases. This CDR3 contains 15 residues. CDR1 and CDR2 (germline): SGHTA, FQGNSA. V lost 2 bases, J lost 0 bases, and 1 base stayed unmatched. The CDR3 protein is CASSLRGSSYNEQFF. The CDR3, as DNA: TGTGCCAGCAGCTTACGCGGGAGCTCCTACAATGAGCAGTTCTTC.

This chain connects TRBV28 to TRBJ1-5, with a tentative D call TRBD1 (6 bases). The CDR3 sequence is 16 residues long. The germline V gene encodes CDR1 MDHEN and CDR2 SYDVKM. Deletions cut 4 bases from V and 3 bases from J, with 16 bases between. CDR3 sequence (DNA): TGTGCCAGCAGTTCAATACTAGGACAGTTCAATCAGCCCCAGCATTTT. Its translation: CASSSILGQFNQPQHF.

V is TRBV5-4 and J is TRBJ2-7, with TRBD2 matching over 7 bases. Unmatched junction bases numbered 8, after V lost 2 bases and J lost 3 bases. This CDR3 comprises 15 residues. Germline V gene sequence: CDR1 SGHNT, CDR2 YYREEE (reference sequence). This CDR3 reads CASSFSGRPGYEQYF. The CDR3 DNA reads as TGTGCCAGCAGCTTTTCCGGGAGGCCCGGCTACGAGCAGTACTTC.